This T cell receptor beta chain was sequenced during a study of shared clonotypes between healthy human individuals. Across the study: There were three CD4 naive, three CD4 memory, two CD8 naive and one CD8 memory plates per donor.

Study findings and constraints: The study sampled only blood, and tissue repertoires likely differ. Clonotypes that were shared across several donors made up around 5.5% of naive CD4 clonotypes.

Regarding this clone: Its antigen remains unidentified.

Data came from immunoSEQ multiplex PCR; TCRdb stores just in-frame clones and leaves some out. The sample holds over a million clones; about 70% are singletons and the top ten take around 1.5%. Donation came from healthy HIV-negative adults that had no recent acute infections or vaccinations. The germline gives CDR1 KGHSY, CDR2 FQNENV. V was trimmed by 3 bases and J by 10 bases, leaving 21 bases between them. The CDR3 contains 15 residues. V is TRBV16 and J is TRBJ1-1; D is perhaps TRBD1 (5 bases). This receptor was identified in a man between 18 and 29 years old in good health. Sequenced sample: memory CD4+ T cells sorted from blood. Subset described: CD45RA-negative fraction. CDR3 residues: CASSHRDGVKRGAFF. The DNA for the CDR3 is TGTGCCAGCAGCCATAGGGACGGCGTTAAAAGAGGAGCTTTCTTT.